Given below is one T cell receptor (beta chain) in context. Researchers amplified the TCR beta CDR3 regions from RNA transcripts. A first-round RT-PCR of the TCR CDR3 used the HTBI primer set. Via MiXCR, TCRdb re-called the multiplex PCR reads, giving one row per CDR3 protein. The table lists roughly 720,000 distinct CDR3 sequences, approximately 15% of them singletons. The CDR3 covers 13 residues. Germline V gene sequence: CDR1 LNHNV, CDR2 YYDKDF (reference sequence). Trimming pared 0 bases from V and 6 bases from J, leaving 9 bases between. The sample is drawn from a study of T cells in Graves' hyperthyroidism and ophthalmopathy. No ophthalmopathy progression within 18 months constituted stable Graves' hyperthyroidism. Uncontrolled infections, other autoimmune diseases, pregnancy or lactation led to exclusion of patients.

The chain carries TRBV15 and TRBJ2-7; the D is unclear. The specimen sequenced was blood. This sequence was found in a man aged 50 or older with Graves' hyperthyroidism. The CDR3 DNA reads as TGTGCCACCAGCAGAGATTGGTACGGCGAGCAGTACTTC. Its protein product is CATSRDWYGEQYF.